This TCR beta chain was recovered during a study of PD-1 blockade in classical Hodgkin lymphoma. Study-wide background: With a 2-week interval, patients received intravenous nivolumab at 3 mg/kg. Study-wide results and caveats: Patients who responded completely had about the same baseline diversity as newly diagnosed patients. A reduction in baseline TCR diversity was reportedly seen in newly diagnosed patients relative to healthy donors.

As concerns this clone: Its cognate antigen is unknown.

After autologous stem cell transplantation all patients relapsed, and prior brentuximab vedotin exposure differed between cohorts. Best responses included complete response and partial response; otherwise, the best response was progressive disease. TCRdb's copy holds only in-frame clones and misses some; the assay was immunoSEQ multiplex PCR. The data contain 47,000 or so clones, around 70% of them seen just once; the ten biggest clones take up roughly 9.6%. V was clipped by 10 bases and J by 6 bases; unmatched bases: 9. The germline CDR1 and CDR2 sequences are LNHDA and SQIVND (reference sequence). The CDR3 sequence is 14 residues long.

Material: peripheral blood mononuclear cells (PBMCs), obtained at baseline. This clonotype was sampled from a human donor with classical Hodgkin lymphoma. This chain links TRBV19 with TRBJ1-6; 7 bases fit TRBD1. In DNA, the CDR3 is TGTGCCACCGGGGGAGGGGGCACTAATTCACCCCTCCACTTT. The encoded protein is CATGGGGTNSPLHF.